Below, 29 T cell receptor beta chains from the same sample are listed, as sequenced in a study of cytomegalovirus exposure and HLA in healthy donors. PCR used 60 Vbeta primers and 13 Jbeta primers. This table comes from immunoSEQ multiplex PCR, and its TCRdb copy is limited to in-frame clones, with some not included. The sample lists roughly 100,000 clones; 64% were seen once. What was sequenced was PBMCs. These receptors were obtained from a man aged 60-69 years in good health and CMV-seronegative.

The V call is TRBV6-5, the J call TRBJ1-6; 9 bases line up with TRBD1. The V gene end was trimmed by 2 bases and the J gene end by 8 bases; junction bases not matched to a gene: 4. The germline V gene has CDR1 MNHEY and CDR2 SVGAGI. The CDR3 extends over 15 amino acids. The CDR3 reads CASSYRTGADSPLHF. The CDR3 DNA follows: TGTGCCAGCAGTTACCGGACAGGGGCGGATTCACCCCTCCACTTT.

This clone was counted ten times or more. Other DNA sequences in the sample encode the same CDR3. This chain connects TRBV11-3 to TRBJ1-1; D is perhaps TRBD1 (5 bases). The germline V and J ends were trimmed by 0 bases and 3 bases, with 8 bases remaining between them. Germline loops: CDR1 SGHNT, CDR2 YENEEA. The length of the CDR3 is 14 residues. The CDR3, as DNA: TGTGCCAGCAGCTTAGAGGGGGGAGACACTGAAGCTTTCTTT. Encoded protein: CASSLEGGDTEAFF.

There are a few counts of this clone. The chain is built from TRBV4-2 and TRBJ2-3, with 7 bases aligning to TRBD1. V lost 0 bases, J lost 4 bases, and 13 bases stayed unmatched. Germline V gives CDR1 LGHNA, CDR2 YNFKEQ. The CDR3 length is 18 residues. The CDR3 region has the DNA TGTGCCAGCAGCCAAGATCTTGGGGCAGGGGGACACCCAGATACGCAGTATTTT. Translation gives CASSQDLGAGGHPDTQYF.

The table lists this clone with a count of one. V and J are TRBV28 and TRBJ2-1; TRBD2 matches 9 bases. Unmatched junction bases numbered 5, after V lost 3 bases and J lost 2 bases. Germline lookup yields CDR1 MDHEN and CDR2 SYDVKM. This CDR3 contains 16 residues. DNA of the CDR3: TGTGCCAGCAGTTTCGGCGGGGGGGCACCCTACAATGAGCAGTTCTTC. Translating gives CASSFGGGAPYNEQFF.

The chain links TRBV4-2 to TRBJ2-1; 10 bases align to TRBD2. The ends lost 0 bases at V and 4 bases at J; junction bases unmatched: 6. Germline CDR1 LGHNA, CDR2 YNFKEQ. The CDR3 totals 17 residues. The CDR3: CASSQEPSGSQYNEQFF. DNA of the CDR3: TGTGCCAGCAGCCAAGAGCCTAGCGGGAGCCAATACAATGAGCAGTTCTTC.

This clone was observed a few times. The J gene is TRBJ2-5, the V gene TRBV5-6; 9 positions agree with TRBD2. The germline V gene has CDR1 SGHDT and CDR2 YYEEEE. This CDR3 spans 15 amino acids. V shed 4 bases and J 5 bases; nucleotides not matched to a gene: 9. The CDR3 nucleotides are TGTGCCAGCAGCGATAGCGGGAGTGTAGGGGAGACCCAGTACTTC. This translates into CASSDSGSVGETQYF.

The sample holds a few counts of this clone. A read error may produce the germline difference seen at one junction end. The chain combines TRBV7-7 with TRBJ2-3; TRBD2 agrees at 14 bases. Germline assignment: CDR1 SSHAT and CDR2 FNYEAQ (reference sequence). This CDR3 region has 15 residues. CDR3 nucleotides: TGTGCTAGCAGCTCAGGACTAGCGGGGGGTGATACGCAGTATTTT. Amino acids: CASSSGLAGGDTQYF.

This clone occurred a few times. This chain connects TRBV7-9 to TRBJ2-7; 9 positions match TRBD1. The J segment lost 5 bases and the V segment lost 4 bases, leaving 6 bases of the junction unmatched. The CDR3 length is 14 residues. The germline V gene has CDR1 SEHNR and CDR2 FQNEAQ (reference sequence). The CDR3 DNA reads TGTGCCAGCAGCTCGACAGGGGGTGGAAACGAGCAGTACTTC. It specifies CASSSTGGGNEQYF.

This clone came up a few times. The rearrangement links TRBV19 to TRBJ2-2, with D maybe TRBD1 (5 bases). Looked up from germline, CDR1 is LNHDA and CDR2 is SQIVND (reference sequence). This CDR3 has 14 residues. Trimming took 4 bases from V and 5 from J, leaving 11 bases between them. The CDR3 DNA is TGTGCCAGTAGTACACAAGGGGATACCGGGGAGCTGTTTTTT. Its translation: CASSTQGDTGELFF.

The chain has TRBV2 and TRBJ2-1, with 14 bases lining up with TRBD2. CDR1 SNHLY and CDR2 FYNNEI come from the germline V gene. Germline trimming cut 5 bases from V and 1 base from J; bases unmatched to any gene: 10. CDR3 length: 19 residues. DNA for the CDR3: TGTGCCAGCAGTCTTACCGGGACTAGCGGGAGACGTTCCTACAATGAGCAGTTCTTC. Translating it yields CASSLTGTSGRRSYNEQFF.

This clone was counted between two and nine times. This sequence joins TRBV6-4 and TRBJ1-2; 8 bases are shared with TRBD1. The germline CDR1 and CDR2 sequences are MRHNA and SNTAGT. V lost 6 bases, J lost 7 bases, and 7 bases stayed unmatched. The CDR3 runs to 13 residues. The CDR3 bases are TGTGCCAGCAGCCTAACAGGGGGTGTTGGCTACACCTTC. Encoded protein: CASSLTGGVGYTF.

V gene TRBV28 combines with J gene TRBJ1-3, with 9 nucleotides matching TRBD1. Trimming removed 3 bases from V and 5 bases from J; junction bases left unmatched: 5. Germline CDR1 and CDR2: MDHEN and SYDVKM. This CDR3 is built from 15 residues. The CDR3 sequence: CASSFLQGARNTIYF. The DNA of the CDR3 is TGTGCCAGCAGTTTTTTACAGGGGGCTAGAAACACCATATATTTT.

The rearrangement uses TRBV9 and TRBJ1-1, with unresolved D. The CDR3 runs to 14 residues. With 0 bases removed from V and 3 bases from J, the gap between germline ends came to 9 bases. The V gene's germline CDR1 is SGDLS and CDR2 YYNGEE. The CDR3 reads CASSVGTEYTEAFF. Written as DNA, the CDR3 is TGTGCCAGCAGCGTAGGAACAGAATACACTGAAGCTTTCTTT. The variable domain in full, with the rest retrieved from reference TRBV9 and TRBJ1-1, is DSGVTQTPKHLITATGQRVTLRCSPRSGDLSVYWYQQSLDQGLQFLIQYYNGEERAKGNILERFSAQQFPDLHSELNLSSLELGDSALYFCASSVGTEYTEAFFGQGTRLTVV.

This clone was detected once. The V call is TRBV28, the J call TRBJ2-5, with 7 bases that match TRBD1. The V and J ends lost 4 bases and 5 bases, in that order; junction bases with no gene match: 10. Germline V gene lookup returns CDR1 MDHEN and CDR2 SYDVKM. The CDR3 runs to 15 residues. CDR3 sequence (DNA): TGTGCCAGCAGTTCCTCACAGGGGCATTGGGAGACCCAGTACTTC. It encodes CASSSSQGHWETQYF.

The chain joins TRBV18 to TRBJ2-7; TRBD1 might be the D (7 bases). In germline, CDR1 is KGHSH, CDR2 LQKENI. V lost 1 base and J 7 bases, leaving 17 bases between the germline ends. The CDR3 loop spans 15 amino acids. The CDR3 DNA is TGTGCCAGCTCACCACGGGCAGGGGGGCGAGAAGAGCAGTACTTC. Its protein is CASSPRAGGREEQYF.

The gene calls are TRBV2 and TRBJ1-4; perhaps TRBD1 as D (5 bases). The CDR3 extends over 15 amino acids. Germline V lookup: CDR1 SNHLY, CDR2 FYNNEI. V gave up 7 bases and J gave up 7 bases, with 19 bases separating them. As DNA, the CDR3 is TGTGCCAGCAAGTTGACTGGCGGGGGAGGTGAAAAACTGTTTTTT. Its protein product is CASKLTGGGGEKLFF.

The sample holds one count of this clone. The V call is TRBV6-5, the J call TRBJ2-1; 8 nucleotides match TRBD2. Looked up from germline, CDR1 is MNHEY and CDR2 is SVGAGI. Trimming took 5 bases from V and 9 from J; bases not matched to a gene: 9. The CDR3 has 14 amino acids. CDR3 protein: CASSLLIAGSEQFF. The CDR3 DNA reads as TGTGCCAGCAGTCTCCTAATAGCGGGGTCTGAGCAGTTCTTC.

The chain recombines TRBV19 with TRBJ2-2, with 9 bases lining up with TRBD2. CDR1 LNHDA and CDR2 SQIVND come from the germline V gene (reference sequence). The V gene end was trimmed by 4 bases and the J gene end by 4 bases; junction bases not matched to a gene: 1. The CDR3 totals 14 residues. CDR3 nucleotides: TGTGCCAGTAGTAAGGGACTAGCCACCGGGGAGCTGTTTTTT. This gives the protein CASSKGLATGELFF.

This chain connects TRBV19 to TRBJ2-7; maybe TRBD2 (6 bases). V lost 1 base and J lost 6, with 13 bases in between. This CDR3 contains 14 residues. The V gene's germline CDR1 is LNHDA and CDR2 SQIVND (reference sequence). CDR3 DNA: TGTGCCAGTAGTATAGGACTAGTCCGGGGCGAGCAGTACTTC. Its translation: CASSIGLVRGEQYF.

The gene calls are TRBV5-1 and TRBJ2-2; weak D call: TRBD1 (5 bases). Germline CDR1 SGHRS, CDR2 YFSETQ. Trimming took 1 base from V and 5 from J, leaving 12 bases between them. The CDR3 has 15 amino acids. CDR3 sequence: CASSLYQGSTGELFF. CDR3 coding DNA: TGCGCCAGCAGCTTGTACCAGGGATCGACCGGGGAGCTGTTTTTT.

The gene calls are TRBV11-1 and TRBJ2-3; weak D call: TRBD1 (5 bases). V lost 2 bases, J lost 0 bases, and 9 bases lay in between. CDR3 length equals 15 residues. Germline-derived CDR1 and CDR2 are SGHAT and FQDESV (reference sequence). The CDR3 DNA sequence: TGTGCCAGCAGCTTATGGGCAGGGAGCACAGATACGCAGTATTTT. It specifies CASSLWAGSTDTQYF.

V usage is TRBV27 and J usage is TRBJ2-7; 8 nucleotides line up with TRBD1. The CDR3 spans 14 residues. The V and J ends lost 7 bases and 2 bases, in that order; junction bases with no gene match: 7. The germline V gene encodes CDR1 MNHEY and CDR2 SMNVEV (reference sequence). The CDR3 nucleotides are TGTGCCAGCACCCAACAGGGGGGAACCTACGAGCAGTACTTC. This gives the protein CASTQQGGTYEQYF.

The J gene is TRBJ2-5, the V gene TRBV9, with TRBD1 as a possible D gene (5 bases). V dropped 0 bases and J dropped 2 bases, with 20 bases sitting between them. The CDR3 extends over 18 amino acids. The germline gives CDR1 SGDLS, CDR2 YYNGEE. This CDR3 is CASSVATMAGKGQETQYF. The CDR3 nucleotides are TGTGCCAGCAGCGTAGCTACGATGGCAGGGAAGGGGCAAGAGACCCAGTACTTC.

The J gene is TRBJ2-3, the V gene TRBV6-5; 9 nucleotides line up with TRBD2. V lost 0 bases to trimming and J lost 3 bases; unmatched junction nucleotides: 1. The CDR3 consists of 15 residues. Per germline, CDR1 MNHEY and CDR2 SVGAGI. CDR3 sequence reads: CASSYSSGSTDTQYF. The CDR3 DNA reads TGTGCCAGCAGTTACTCTAGCGGGAGTACAGATACGCAGTATTTT.

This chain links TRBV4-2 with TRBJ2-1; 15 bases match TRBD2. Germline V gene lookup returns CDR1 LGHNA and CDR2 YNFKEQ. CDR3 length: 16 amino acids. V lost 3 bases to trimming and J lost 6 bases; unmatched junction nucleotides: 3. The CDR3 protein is CASSQGLAGGPNEQFF. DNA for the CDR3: TGTGCCAGCAGCCAGGGACTAGCGGGGGGCCCCAATGAGCAGTTCTTC.

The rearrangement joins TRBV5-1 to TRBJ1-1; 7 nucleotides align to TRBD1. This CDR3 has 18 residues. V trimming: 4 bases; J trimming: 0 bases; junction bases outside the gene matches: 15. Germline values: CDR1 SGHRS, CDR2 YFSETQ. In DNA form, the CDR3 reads TGCGCCAGCAGCCGAGGACCCGAAACGGGACAGTTGAACACTGAAGCTTTCTTT. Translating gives CASSRGPETGQLNTEAFF.

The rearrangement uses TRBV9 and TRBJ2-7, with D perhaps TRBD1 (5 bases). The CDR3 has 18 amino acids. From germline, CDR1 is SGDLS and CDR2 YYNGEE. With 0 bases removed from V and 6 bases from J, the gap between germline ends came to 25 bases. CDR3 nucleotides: TGTGCCAGCAGCGTAGAAATCGGCGGCCGGGCAGGGTTATCCGAGCAGTACTTC. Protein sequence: CASSVEIGGRAGLSEQYF. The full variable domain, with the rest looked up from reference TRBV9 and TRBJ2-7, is DSGVTQTPKHLITATGQRVTLRCSPRSGDLSVYWYQQSLDQGLQFLIQYYNGEERAKGNILERFSAQQFPDLHSELNLSSLELGDSALYFCASSVEIGGRAGLSEQYFGPGTRLTVT.

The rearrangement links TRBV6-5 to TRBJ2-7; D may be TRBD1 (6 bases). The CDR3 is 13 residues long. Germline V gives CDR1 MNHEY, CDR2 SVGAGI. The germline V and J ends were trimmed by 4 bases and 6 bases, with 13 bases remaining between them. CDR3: CASSSGTTREQYF. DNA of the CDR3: TGTGCCAGCAGTTCCGGGACAACTCGCGAGCAGTACTTC.

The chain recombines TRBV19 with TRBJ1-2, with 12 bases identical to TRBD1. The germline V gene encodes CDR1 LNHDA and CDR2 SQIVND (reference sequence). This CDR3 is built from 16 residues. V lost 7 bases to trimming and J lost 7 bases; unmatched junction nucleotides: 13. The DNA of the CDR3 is TGTGCCAGTACCGGGGACCGGGACAGGGGGCCCGGTGGCTACACCTTC. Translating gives CASTGDRDRGPGGYTF.